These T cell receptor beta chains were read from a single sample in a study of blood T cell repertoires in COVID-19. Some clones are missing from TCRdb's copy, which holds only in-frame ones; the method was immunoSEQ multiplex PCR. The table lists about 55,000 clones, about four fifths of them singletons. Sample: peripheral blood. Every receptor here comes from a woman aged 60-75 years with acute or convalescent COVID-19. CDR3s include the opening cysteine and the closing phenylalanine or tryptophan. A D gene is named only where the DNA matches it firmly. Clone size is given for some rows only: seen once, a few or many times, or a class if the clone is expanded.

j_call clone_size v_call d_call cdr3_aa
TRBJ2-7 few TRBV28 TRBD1 CASSTNRGLMGPYEQYF
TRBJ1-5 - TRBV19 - CASRNQRNQPQHF
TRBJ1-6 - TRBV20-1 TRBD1 CSASGDRARSPLHF
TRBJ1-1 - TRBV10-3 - CAISGGGSTTEAFF
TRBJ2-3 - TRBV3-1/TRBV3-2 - CASSQGGKSDTQYF
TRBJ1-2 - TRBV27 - CASSLFRGGRSYGYTF
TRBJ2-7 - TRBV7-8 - CASSIQGSTYEQYF
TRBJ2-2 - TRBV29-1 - CSVDLGAATGELFF
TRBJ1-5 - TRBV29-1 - CSVATGSSGNQPQHF
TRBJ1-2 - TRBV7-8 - CASSPGLFYGYTF
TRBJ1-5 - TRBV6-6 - CASSPPHSSNQPQHF
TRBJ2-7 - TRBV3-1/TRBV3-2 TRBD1 CASSQELGQGQFSYEQYF
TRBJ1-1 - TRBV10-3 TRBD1 CAAKGTGTTEAFF
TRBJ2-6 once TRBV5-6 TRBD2 CASSTRLASGANVLTF
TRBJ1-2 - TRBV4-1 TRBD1 CASSQAPTGGNYGYTF
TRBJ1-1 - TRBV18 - CASSLLGENTEAFF
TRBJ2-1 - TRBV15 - CATSRVPSGEQFF
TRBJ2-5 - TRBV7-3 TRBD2 CASSLKGLAQETQYF
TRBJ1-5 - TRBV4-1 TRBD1 CASSRRDREVQPQHF
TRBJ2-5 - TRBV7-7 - CASSFGSVSGETQYF
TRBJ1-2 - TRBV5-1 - CASSPHAGPTYGYTF
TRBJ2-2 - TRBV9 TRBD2 CASSVEGGTSLKGELFF
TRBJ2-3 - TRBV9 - CASSVGLAPDTQYF
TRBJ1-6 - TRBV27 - CASALEDRGSPLHF